This is a list of T cell receptor beta chains from one sample in a study of T cells after yellow fever vaccination. TCRdb passed the 5' RACE reads through MiXCR, listing each CDR3 protein once. This repertoire shows hundreds of thousands of distinct CDR3 sequences, more than 9% found once; its top ten account for 15%. Sample: PBMCs, taken on the day of the yellow fever booster vaccination. Receptors were obtained from a young man who received the YFV17D yellow fever vaccine. Each CDR3 is given with its conserved first and last residue. Each record gives: D gene, V gene, J gene, clone size, CDR3 protein, CDR3 DNA. The D gene is left open where the match is weak. Size tells how often a clone was seen (once, few, many) or the class of an expanded clone, and some rows leave it out.

D: -
V: TRBV3-1
J: TRBJ1-1
size: few
CDR3: CASSPPGAENTEAFF
DNA: TGTGCCAGCAGCCCTCCTGGGGCAGAGAACACTGAAGCTTTCTTT

D: -
V: TRBV7-2
J: TRBJ2-1
size: few
CDR3: CASSLYSAYSGGEQFF
DNA: TGTGCCAGCAGCTTATACTCTGCTTACAGCGGAGGTGAGCAGTTCTTC

D: -
V: TRBV20-1
J: TRBJ2-6
size: few
CDR3: CSAPSVSGANVLTF
DNA: TGCAGTGCCCCGTCTGTGTCTGGGGCCAACGTCCTGACTTTC

D: -
V: TRBV6-6
J: TRBJ2-7
size: few
CDR3: CASSTLEGGEQYF
DNA: TGTGCCAGCAGTACTCTTGAGGGGGGCGAGCAGTACTTC

D: -
V: TRBV7-9
J: TRBJ2-1
size: -
CDR3: CASSLAAGVEQFF
DNA: TGTGCCAGCAGCTTAGCGGCGGGTGTTGAGCAGTTCTTC

D: -
V: TRBV3-1
J: TRBJ2-1
size: few
CDR3: CASSQGILYNEQFF
DNA: TGTGCCAGCAGCCAAGGTATTTTATACAATGAGCAGTTCTTC

D: -
V: TRBV5-6
J: TRBJ2-7
size: few
CDR3: CASSSHHEQYF
DNA: TGTGCCAGCAGCTCCCACCACGAGCAGTACTTC

D: -
V: TRBV7-9
J: TRBJ1-6
size: many
CDR3: CASSRDSSSYNSPLHF
DNA: TGTGCCAGCAGCAGGGACTCTAGCTCCTATAATTCACCCCTCCACTTT

D: -
V: TRBV7-9
J: TRBJ2-7
size: -
CDR3: CASSAGQGGPLHEQYF
DNA: TGTGCCAGCAGCGCAGGGCAGGGTGGCCCCCTCCACGAGCAGTACTTC

D: TRBD1
V: TRBV18
J: TRBJ2-5
size: -
CDR3: CASSPGTGAAETQCF
DNA: TGTGCCAGCTCACCAGGGACAGGAGCCGCAGAGACCCAGTGCTTC

D: TRBD1
V: TRBV6-1
J: TRBJ2-7
size: -
CDR3: CASSPGQVEAYEQYF
DNA: TGTGCCAGCAGTCCCGGACAGGTTGAGGCCTACGAGCAGTACTTC

D: -
V: TRBV11-1
J: TRBJ2-7
size: -
CDR3: CASSSLRATYEQYF
DNA: TGTGCCAGCAGCTCCTTGCGGGCGACCTACGAGCAGTACTTC

D: -
V: TRBV5-1
J: TRBJ2-3
size: many
CDR3: CASRQLGGPTDTQYF
DNA: TGCGCCAGCAGACAACTAGGCGGGCCCACAGATACGCAGTATTTT